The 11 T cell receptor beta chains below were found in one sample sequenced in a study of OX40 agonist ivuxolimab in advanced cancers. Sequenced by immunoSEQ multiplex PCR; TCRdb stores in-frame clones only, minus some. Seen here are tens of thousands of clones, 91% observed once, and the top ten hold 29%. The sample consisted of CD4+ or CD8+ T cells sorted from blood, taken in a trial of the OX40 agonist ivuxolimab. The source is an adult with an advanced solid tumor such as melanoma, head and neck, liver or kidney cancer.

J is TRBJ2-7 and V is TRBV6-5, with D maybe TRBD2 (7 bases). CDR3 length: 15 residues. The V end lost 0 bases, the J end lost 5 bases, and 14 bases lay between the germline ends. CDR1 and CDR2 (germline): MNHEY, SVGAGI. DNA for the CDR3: TGTGCCAGCAGTTACTCGGGAGGGGGTTTGGACGAGCAGTACTTC. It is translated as CASSYSGGGLDEQYF.

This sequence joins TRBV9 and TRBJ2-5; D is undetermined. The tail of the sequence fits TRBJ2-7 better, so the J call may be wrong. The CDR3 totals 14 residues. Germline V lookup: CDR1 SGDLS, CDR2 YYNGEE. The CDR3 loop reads CASSVAGNAYEQYF. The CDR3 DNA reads TGTGCCAGCAGCGTAGCTGGCAACGCCTACGAGCAGTACTTC.

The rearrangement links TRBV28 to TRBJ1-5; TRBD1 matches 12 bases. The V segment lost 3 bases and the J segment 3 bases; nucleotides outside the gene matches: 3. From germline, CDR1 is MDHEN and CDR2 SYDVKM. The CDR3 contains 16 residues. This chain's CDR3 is CASSFRDRGLNQPQHF. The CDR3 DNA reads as TGTGCCAGCAGTTTCCGGGACAGGGGGCTCAATCAGCCCCAGCATTTT.

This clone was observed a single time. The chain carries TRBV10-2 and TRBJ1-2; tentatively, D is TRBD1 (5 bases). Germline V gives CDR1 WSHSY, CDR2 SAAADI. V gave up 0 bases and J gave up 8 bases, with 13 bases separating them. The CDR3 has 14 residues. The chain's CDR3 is CASSESWGLDGYTF. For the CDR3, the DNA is TGCGCCAGCAGTGAGTCTTGGGGGTTAGACGGCTACACCTTC.

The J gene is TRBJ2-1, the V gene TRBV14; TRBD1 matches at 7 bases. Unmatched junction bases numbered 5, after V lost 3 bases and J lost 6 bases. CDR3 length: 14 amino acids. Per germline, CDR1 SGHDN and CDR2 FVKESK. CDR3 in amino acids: CASSQHRGSNEQFF. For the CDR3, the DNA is TGTGCCAGCAGCCAGCACAGGGGTAGCAATGAGCAGTTCTTC. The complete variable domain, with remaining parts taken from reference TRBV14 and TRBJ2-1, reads EAGVTQFPSHSVIEKGQTVTLRCDPISGHDNLYWYRRVMGKEIKFLLHFVKESKQDESGMPNNRFLAERTGGTYSTLKVQPAELEDSGVYFCASSQHRGSNEQFFGPGTRLTVL.

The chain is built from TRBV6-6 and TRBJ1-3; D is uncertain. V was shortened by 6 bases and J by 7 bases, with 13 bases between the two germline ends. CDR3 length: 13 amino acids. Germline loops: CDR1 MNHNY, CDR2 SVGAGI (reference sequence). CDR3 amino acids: CASSHGGWNTIYF. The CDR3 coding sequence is TGTGCCAGCAGCCACGGCGGATGGAACACCATATATTTT.

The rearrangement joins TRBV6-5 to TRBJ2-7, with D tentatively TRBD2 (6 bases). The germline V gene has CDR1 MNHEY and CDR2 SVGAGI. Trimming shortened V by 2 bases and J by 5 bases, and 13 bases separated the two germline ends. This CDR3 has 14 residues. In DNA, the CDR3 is TGTGCCAGCAGTTACGGCGGGGCCCAAAACGAGCAGTACTTC. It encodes CASSYGGAQNEQYF.

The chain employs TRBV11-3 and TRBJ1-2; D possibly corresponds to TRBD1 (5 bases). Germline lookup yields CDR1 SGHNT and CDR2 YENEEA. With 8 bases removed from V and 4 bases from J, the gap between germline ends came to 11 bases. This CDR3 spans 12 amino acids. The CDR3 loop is CASGWGLYGYTF. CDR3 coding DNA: TGTGCCAGCGGCTGGGGCCTCTATGGCTACACCTTC.

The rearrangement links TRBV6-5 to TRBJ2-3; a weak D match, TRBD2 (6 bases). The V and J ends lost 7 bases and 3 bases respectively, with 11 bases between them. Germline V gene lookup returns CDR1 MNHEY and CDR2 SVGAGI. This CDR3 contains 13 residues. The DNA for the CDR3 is TGTGCCAGCACCCAACGGGGGACAGATACGCAGTATTTT. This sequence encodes CASTQRGTDTQYF.

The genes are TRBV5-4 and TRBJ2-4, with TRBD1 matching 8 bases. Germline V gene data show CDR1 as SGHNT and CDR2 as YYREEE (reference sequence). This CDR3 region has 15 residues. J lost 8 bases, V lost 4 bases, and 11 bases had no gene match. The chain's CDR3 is CASSPRGQEFDIQYF. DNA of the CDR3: TGTGCCAGCAGCCCGAGGGGACAGGAATTCGACATTCAGTACTTC.

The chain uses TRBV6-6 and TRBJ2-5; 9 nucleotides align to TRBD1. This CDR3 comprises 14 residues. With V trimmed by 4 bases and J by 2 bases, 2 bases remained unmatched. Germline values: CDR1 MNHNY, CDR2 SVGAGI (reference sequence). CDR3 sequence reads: CASSSTGGQETQYF. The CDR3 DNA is TGTGCCAGCAGTTCGACAGGGGGTCAAGAGACCCAGTACTTC.